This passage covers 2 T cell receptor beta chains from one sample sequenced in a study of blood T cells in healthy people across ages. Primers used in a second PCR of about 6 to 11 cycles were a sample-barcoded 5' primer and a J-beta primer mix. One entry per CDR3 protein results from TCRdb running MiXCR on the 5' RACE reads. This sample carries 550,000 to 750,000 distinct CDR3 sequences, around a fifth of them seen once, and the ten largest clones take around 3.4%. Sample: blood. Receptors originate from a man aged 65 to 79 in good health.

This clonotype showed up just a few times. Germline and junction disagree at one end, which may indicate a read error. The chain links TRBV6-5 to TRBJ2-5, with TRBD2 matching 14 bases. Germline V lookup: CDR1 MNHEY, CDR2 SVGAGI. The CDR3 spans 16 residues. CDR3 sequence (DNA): TGTGCCGGCAGTTACCTGACTAGCGGGAGGGTGGAGACCCAGTACTTC. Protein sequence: CAGSYLTSGRVETQYF.

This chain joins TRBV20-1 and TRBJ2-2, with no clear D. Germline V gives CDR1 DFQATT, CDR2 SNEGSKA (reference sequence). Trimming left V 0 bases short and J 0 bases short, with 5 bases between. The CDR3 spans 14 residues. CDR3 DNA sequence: TGCAGTGCTAGAGAGCCCGCGAACACCGGGGAGCTGTTTTTT. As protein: CSAREPANTGELFF.